This T cell receptor (beta chain) comes out of a study of T cells after yellow fever vaccination (dated by TCRdb to the late 2010s). Looking at the study overall: The SMART-Seq v4 Ultra Low Input RNA kit was used to prepare libraries from fractions with low cell numbers. To track T-cell clones before and after primary and booster YFV17D yellow fever vaccination, bulk TCR alpha and beta repertoires were sequenced longitudinally. Two healthy male donors, one aged 18 to 30 and one aged 30 to 40 years, made up the cohort. Blood samples were taken at several timepoints before and after primary and secondary immunization, and bulk PBMC replicates and cell subsets were isolated.

A word on this clonotype: Its antigen has not been determined. No much larger clone is present one base from it, and per-base qualities are unavailable.

The paper as a whole reports these results and caveats: A small fraction of clonotypes appeared in both the CD4 and CD8 compartments, likely as a result of convergent recombination. Computational filtering was required because FACS-sorted repertoires could contain abundant contaminating clonotypes from the bulk population. After the booster, most clones that had expanded after primary vaccination were detected again (roughly 96% of CD4 and roughly nine tenths of CD8), suggesting broad maintenance of memory. Compared with the primary T-cell response, the secondary T-cell response was faster but weaker, reaching its peak on day 5 rather than on day 15. The study included only two donors, which limits how far the findings can be generalized.

The germline V gene encodes CDR1 SGHRS and CDR2 YFSETQ. Trimmed from V: 4 bases; trimmed from J: 0 bases; junction bases lacking a gene match: 10. The CDR3 sequence holds 17 residues, the cysteine and phenylalanine included. Here the CDR3 DNA is all that survives: 51 bases in frame from base 1. This sample's treatment or condition label indicates: live attenuated yellow fever vaccine strain. At each blood-draw timepoint, two biological replicates of bulk PBMCs were collected. A standard Ficoll-Paque protocol was used to isolate PBMCs from peripheral blood. TriZol was used to extract RNA from bulk PBMCs, from CD4 and CD8 fractions, and from dextramer-positive and dextramer-negative fractions. TCRdb lists the instrument as Illumina NovaSeq 6000. Synthesis of TCR cDNA relied on 5'RACE template switching, a step that introduced a universal primer site along with unique molecular identifiers. cDNA synthesis was primed from both the TCR alpha and TCR beta constant segments. Libraries were amplified in two PCR steps, with sample barcodes and sequencing adapters added in the second step. Libraries were sequenced on Illumina HiSeq 2500 (2x100 bp) or NovaSeq (2x150 bp). Regarding the original processing steps: MIGEC handled demultiplexing of reads and collapsing into UMI consensus sequences, while MiXCR performed V(D)J alignment. Vaccine-responding clonotypes were defined with edgeR using replicate PBMC samples, requiring FDR below 0.01 and a log2 fold change above 5 up to day 15. Bulk clonotypes were assigned CD4 or CD8 identity according to which sequenced CD4 or CD8 repertoire held them at higher abundance. TCRdb ran its own pipeline on the public reads, namely fastp trimming at Q25 and MiXCR clone calling, and kept in-frame beta chains. Each CDR3 protein appears once, grouped with its most common genes and DNA. The V and J calls come from TCRdb's annotation, not from the publication. The sample profile shows about 320,000 distinct CDR3 sequences; approximately 4% of them were found once. Just under 20% of the sample belongs to the ten largest clones.

The V and J segments used are TRBV5-1 and TRBJ2-1; 7 middle bases align to TRBD1. The TCR was taken from a man in his late teens or twenties who received the YFV17D yellow fever vaccine. The specimen was PBMCs, collected 15 days after the yellow fever booster vaccination. CDR3 sequence: CASSGGPTGSSYNEQFF. The nucleotides are TGCGCCAGCAGCGGAGGTCCGACAGGGAGCTCCTACAATGAGCAGTTCTTC. Reference TRBV5-1 and TRBJ2-1 genes cover what lies past the CDR3, so the full variable domain is KAGVTQTPRYLIKTRGQQVTLSCSPISGHRSVSWYQQTPGQGLQFLFEYFSETQRNKGNFPGRFSGRQFSNSRSEMNVSTLELGDSALYLCASSGGPTGSSYNEQFFGPGTRLTVL.